Sequencing of this TCR beta chain was carried out in a study of cytomegalovirus exposure and HLA in healthy donors. The PCR employed 60 Vbeta primers together with 13 Jbeta primers. Sequencing was performed with immunoSEQ multiplex PCR; in TCRdb, only in-frame clones are kept and a portion is missing. In all, the sample yields some 140,000 clones. Losses at the gene ends were 2 bases for V and 5 bases for J; bases not matched to a gene: 7. Germline V gene data show CDR1 as MNHNS and CDR2 as SASEGT. The CDR3 totals 15 residues. The sequenced sample consisted of PBMCs. This sequence originates from a woman aged 60-75 years in good health and CMV-seronegative. The gene calls are TRBV6-1 and TRBJ2-5, with TRBD1 matching over 8 bases. CDR3 sequence: CASSEWQGAGETQYF. In nucleotides, the CDR3 is TGTGCCAGCAGTGAATGGCAGGGGGCTGGTGAGACCCAGTACTTC.